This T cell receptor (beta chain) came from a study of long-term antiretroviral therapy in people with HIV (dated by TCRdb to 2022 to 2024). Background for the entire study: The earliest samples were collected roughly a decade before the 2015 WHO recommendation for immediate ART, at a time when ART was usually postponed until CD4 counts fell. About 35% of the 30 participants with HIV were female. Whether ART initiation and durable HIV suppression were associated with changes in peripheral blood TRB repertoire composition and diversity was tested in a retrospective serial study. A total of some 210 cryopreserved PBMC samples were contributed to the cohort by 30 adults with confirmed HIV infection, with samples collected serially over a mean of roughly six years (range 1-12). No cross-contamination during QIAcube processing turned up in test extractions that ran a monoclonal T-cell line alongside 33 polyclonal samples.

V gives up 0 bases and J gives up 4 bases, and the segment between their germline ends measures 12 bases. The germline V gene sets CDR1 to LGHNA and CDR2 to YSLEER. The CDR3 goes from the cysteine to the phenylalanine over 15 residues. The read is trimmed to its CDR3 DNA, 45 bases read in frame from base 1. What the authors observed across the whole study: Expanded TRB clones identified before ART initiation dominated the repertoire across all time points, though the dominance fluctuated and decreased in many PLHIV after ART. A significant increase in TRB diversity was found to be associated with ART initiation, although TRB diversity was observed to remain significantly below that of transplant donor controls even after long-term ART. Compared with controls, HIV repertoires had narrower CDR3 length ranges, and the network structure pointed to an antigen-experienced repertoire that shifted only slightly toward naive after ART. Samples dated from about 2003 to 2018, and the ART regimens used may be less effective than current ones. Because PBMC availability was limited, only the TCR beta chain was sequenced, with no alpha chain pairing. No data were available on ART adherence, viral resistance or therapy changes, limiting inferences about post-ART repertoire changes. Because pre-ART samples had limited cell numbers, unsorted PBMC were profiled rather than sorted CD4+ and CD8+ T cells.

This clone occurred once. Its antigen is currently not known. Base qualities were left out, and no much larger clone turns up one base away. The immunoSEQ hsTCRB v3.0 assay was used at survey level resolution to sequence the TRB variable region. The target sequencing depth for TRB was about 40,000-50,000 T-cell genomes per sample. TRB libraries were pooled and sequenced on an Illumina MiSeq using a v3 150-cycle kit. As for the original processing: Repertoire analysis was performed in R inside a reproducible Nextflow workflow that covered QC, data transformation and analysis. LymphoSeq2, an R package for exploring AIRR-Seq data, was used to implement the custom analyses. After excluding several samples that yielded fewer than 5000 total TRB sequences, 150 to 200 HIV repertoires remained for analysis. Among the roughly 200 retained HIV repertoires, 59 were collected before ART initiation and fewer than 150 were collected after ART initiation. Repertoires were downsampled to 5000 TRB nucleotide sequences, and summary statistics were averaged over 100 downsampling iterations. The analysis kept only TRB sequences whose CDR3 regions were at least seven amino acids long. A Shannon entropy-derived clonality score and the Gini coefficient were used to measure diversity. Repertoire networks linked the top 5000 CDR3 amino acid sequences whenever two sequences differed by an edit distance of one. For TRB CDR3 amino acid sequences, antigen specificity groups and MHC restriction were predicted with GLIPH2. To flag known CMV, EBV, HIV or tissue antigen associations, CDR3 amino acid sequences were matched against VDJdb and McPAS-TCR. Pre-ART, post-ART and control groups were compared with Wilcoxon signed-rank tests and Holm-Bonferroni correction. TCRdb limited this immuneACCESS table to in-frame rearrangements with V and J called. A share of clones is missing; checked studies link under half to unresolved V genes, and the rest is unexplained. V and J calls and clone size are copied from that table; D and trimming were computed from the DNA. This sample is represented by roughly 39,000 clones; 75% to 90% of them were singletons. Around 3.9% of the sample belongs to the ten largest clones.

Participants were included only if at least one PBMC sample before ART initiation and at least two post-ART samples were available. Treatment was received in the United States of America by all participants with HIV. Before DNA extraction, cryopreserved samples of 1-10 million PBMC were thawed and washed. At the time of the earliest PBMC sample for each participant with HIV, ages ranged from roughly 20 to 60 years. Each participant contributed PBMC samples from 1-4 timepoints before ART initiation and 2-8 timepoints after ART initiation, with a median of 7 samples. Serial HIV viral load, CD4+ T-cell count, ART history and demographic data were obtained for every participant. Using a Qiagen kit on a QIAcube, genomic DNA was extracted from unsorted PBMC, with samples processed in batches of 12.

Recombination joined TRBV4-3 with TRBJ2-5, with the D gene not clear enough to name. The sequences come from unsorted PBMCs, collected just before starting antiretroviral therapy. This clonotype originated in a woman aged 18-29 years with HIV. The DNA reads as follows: TGCGCCAGCAGCCAAGATATAGGGTCGGGAGAGACCCAGTACTTC. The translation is CASSQDIGSGETQYF.